This TCR beta chain is drawn from a study of graft-versus-host responses after intestinal transplantation. The repertoire was sequenced with immunoSEQ multiplex PCR; TCRdb's copy has only in-frame clones and lacks some. The table has over 75,000 clones, roughly nine tenths seen once. The study's findings and limits: Clonal ratios of graft-versus-host to host-versus-graft in allografts were high for patients exhibiting graft-donor T cell macrochimerism. Detection of GvH clones occurred in recipient marrow, and some had their first appearance in ileum or blood.

This clone was detected only once. The antigen is not known. CDR3 length equals 12 residues. J lost 7 bases, V lost 5 bases, and 0 bases had no gene match. CDR1 and CDR2 (germline): GTSNPN, SVGIG (reference sequence). Here the sequenced sample was unstimulated CD4+ T cells sorted from spleen or lymph node cells, taken before intestinal transplant. This TCR derives from a human donor who received an intestinal transplant. The rearrangement uses TRBV30 and TRBJ1-6; 9 bases fit TRBD1. CDR3 loop: CAWGQGNSPLHF. The DNA for the CDR3 is TGTGCCTGGGGACAGGGGAATTCACCCCTCCACTTT. Full variable domain (rest looked up from reference TRBV30 and TRBJ1-6): SQTIHQWPATLVQPVGSPLSLECTVEGTSNPNLYWYRQAAGRGLQLLFYSVGIGQISSEVPQNLSASRPQDRQFILSSKKLLLSDSGFYLCAWGQGNSPLHFGNGTRLTVT.